This T cell receptor beta chain was documented in a study of beta chain features in type 1 diabetes. Looking at the study overall: There was similarity between patients and healthy donors in age, gender and cell yields.

Purities in excess of 95% were seen in all sorted populations. TCRB transcripts that were expressed got sequenced, as all of the isolated RNA had been reverse transcribed. This table comes from immunoSEQ multiplex PCR, and its TCRdb copy is limited to in-frame clones, with some not included. The sample holds 500,000 to 650,000 clones, about an eighth seen once. Study-wide points: Within the patient group, naive, central memory and Treg TCRB repertoires appeared more similar to each other than within healthy donors. In all four CD4+ subsets, TCRB CDR3 length was significantly, moderately reduced in type 1 diabetes. Patients with type 1 diabetes carried fewer insertions and had more deletions at their VDJ junctions.

Germline lookup yields CDR1 MNHNY and CDR2 SVGAGI (reference sequence). The CDR3 extends over 13 amino acids. Trimming pared 0 bases from V and 3 bases from J, leaving 6 bases between. As to this clone: The target antigen is unknown.

Sequenced sample: naive CD4+ T cells from blood. The chain has TRBV6-6 and TRBJ2-7; no clear D. The sequence was obtained from a young man with type 1 diabetes. CDR3 region: CASSYSGYYEQYF. Here the CDR3 DNA reads TGTGCCAGCAGTTACTCCGGGTACTACGAGCAGTACTTC.